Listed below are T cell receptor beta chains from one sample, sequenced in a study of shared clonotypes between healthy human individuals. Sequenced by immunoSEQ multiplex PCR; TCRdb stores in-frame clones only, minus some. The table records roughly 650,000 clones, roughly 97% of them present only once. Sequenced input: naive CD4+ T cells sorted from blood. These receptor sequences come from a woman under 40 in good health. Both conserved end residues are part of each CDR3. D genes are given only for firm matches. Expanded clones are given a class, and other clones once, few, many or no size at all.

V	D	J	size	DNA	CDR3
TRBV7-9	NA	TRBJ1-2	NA	TGTGCCAGCAGCCCTGATCCGGGCAGCTATGGCTACACCTTC	CASSPDPGSYGYTF
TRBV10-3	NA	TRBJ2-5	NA	TGTGCCATCAGTGCTTCTGTCCAAGAGACCCAGTACTTC	CAISASVQETQYF
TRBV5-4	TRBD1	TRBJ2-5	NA	TGTGCCAGCAGCTTGGCCGTCGGGACAGGGTTCTCTCAAGAGACCCAGTACTTC	CASSLAVGTGFSQETQYF
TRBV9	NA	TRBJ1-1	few	TGTGCCAGCAGCGTAGAGGTGAACACTGAAGCTTTCTTT	CASSVEVNTEAFF
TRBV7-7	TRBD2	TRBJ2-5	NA	TGTGCCAGCAGCTCTCAGCCGAATCAGGGACTAGCGGGAGGGCCAGAGACCCAGTACTTC	CASSSQPNQGLAGGPETQYF
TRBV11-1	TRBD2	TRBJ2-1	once	TGTGCCAGCAGCTTGACCCTAGCGGGAGCCCCGGGGGAGCAGTTCTTC	CASSLTLAGAPGEQFF
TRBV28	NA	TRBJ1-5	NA	TGTGCCAGCAGCCAGAGGACCTATCAGCCCCAGCATTTT	CASSQRTYQPQHF
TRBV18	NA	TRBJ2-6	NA	TGTGCCAGCTCACCAACGGGCATGGGTTCTGGGGCCAACGTCCTGACTTTC	CASSPTGMGSGANVLTF
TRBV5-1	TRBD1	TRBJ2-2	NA	TGCGCCAGCAGGCTCGGGACAGGGGGTAACACCGGGGAGCTGTTTTTT	CASRLGTGGNTGELFF
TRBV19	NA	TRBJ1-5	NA	TGTGCCAGTAGTTTACAGGGAGGTGATCAGCCCCAGCATTTT	CASSLQGGDQPQHF
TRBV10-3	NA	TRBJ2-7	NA	TGTGCCATCAAGGCGGGGCAGGAGTTGAACGAGCAGTACTTC	CAIKAGQELNEQYF
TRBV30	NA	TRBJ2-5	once	TGTGCCTGGACGTGGGGGGCCCCGCAGACCCAGTACTTC	CAWTWGAPQTQYF
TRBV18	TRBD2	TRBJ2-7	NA	TGTGCCAGCTCACTTAGGACTAGCGGGAACTACGAGCAGTACTTC	CASSLRTSGNYEQYF
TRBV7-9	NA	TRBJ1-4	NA	TGTGCCAGCAGCGTCCTTAGGACAGCTAATGAAAAACTGTTTTTT	CASSVLRTANEKLFF
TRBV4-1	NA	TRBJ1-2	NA	TGCGCCAGCAGCCAAGTGATCGCTAAGACCTCCTATGGCTACACCTTC	CASSQVIAKTSYGYTF
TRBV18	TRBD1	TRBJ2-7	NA	TGTGCCAGCTCCCCGGGACAGGGGCTCTACGAGCAGTACTTC	CASSPGQGLYEQYF
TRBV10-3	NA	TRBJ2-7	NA	TGTGCCATCCGGGTCCTTCCCCACCTCGAGCAGTACTTC	CAIRVLPHLEQYF
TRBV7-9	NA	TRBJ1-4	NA	TGTGCCAGCAGCTTAGAACCGGGGTTCTTATCTGGTGAAAAACTGTTTTTT	CASSLEPGFLSGEKLFF
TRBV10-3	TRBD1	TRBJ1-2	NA	TGTGCCATCAGGGTGGGACAGGGGCCCACTAACTATGGCTACACCTTC	CAIRVGQGPTNYGYTF
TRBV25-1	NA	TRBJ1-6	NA	TGTGCCAGCAGTGTCGCAGGCGTCTCACCCCTCCACTTT	CASSVAGVSPLHF
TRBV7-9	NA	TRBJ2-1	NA	TGTGCCAGCAGCTTCCTGACTTCGATCGGGGGAAATGAGCAGTTCTTC	CASSFLTSIGGNEQFF
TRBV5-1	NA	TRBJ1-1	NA	TGCGCCAGCAGCTCGGAGGCGGACACTGAAGCTTTCTTT	CASSSEADTEAFF
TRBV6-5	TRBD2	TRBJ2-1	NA	TGTGCCAGCAGTTACGGTTCCGGGAGGGGGAATGAGCAGTTCTTC	CASSYGSGRGNEQFF
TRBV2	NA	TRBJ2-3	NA	TGTGCCAGCAAGGAGAGTGAGGACACAGATACGCAGTATTTT	CASKESEDTDTQYF
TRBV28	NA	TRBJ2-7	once	TGTGCCAGCAGTTTAAGTTGGACTCCCTACGAGCAGTACTTC	CASSLSWTPYEQYF
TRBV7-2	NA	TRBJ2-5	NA	TGTGCCAGCAGCTTAGCCCTTTTTGGGGAACAAGAGACCCAGTACTTC	CASSLALFGEQETQYF
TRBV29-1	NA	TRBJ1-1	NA	TGCAGCGTAGCTACCCAGGGGCGGAACACTGAAGCTTTCTTT	CSVATQGRNTEAFF
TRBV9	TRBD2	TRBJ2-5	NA	TGTGCCAGCAGCATGGGACTAGCGGAGCTTCAAGAGACCCAGTACTTC	CASSMGLAELQETQYF
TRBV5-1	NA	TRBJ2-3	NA	TGCGCCAGCAGCTTGGGCCAGTCCAGCACAGATACGCAGTATTTT	CASSLGQSSTDTQYF